The 25 T cell receptor beta chains reported below all come from one sample, sequenced in a study of T-cell reconstitution after alpha-beta-depleted transplantation in children (dated by TCRdb to 2016 to 2017). Library method: PCR. Instrument on record: Illumina HiSeq 2500. TCR libraries were prepared with molecular barcoding, using unique molecular identifiers to normalize TCRbeta repertoire quantification. Using fastp trimming at Q25 and MiXCR clonotype assembly, TCRdb reanalyzed the public sequencing data and kept in-frame beta chains. Duplicate CDR3 protein sequences are folded into a single record with the most common DNA and genes. Within this sample are fewer than 35,000 distinct CDR3 sequences, with about 5.8% of them counted one time only. The ten biggest clones cover 5.5% to 7% of the sample. Per the publication, the treatment or condition label means: allogeneic hematopoietic cell transplantation with graft depleted of TCRalphabeta T cells and CD19 B cells.

The specimen comprised PBMCs, mostly from graft donor cells, sampled 180 days after TCRalphabeta/CD19-depleted stem cell transplant. The receptors originated from a male patient under 18 who had a stem cell transplant for acute myeloid leukemia, so the T cells may come from the graft donor.

Ten or more counts support this clonotype. The chain combines TRBV7-2 with TRBJ2-7, with no clear D. The ends were cut back, 3 bases at V and 2 bases at J, with 14 bases in the middle. The CDR3 is 15 amino acids. From germline, CDR1 is SGHTA and CDR2 FQGNSA. In DNA, the CDR3 is TGTGCCAGCAGCTTTATAATCAAGATCGCCTACGAGCAGTACGTC. Its protein is CASSFIIKIAYEQYV.

In its sample, this clonotype was seen many times. The DNA for the CDR3 is TGTGCCAGCAGTCTCGGGACAGGGGCTAGCAATCAGCCCCAGCATTTT. It specifies CASSLGTGASNQPQHF. This chain uses TRBV27 with TRBJ1-5, with TRBD1 matching over 10 bases. The germline V gene has CDR1 MNHEY and CDR2 SMNVEV (reference sequence). This CDR3 comprises 16 residues. With V trimmed by 5 bases and J by 0 bases, 4 bases remained unmatched.

This clonotype is categorized as medium-sized. The CDR3 DNA is TGTGCCAGCAGCCAAGTGAGGACGAACACCGGGGAGCTGTTTTTT. Amino acids: CASSQVRTNTGELFF. The chain recombines TRBV3-1 with TRBJ2-2; D call uncertain. Trimming took 1 base from V and 0 from J, leaving 6 bases between them. Germline assignment: CDR1 LGHDT and CDR2 YNNKEL (reference sequence). CDR3 length: 15 residues.

The table lists this clonotype with many counts. This chain connects TRBV4-1 to TRBJ2-4; 7 bases agree with TRBD1. V gave up 1 base and J gave up 1 base; unmatched junction bases: 10. The CDR3 spans 18 residues. Germline lookup yields CDR1 MGHRA and CDR2 YSYEKL. CDR3 sequence reads: CASSQVWRQGWAKNIQYF. The DNA of the CDR3 is TGCGCCAGCAGCCAAGTTTGGCGACAGGGTTGGGCCAAAAACATTCAGTACTTC.

This clonotype ranks as medium-sized. This chain joins TRBV20-1 and TRBJ2-1; 8 bases line up with TRBD1. V gave up 3 bases and J gave up 3 bases; unmatched junction bases: 10. The CDR3 is 16 residues long. Germline lookup yields CDR1 DFQATT and CDR2 SNEGSKA (reference sequence). This chain's CDR3 is CSASRTGQGSYNEQFF. DNA for the CDR3: TGCAGTGCTAGTCGAACAGGACAGGGTAGCTACAATGAGCAGTTCTTC.

Many counts were recorded for this clonotype. This chain connects TRBV3-1 to TRBJ1-1; TRBD1 agrees at 7 bases. J lost 3 bases, V lost 1 base, and 5 bases had no gene match. Per germline, CDR1 LGHDT and CDR2 YNNKEL (reference sequence). The CDR3 loop spans 15 amino acids. The CDR3 loop reads CASSQGSGGYTEAFF. CDR3 DNA sequence: TGTGCCAGCAGCCAAGGTTCAGGGGGATACACTGAAGCTTTCTTT. The complete variable domain, with remaining parts taken from reference TRBV3-1 and TRBJ1-1, reads DTAVSQTPKYLVTQMGNDKSIKCEQNLGHDTMYWYKQDSKKFLKIMFSYNNKELIINETVPNRFSPKSPDKAHLNLHINSLELGDSAVYFCASSQGSGGYTEAFFGQGTRLTVV.

This clonotype was counted ten times or more. The chain couples TRBV28 to TRBJ2-1; 12 bases line up with TRBD2. The CDR3 loop spans 16 amino acids. Trimming removed 0 bases from V and 7 bases from J; junction bases left unmatched: 4. Germline values: CDR1 MDHEN, CDR2 SYDVKM. The CDR3 DNA follows: TGTGCCAGCAGTTTATGGGGGCTAGCGGGAGGGAATGAGCAGTTCTTC. Its translation: CASSLWGLAGGNEQFF.

This clonotype has ten or more counts. The chain joins TRBV6-5 to TRBJ1-6; D gene uncertain. CDR1 is MNHEY and CDR2 is SVGAGI in the germline V gene. Deletions cut 8 bases from V and 7 bases from J, with 6 bases between. CDR3 length: 11 amino acids. The CDR3 bases are TGTGCCAGCGGGAAGAATTCACCCCTCCACTTT. Its translation: CASGKNSPLHF.

The sample holds many counts of this clonotype. This rearrangement joins TRBV24-1 to TRBJ2-3, with 13 bases identical to TRBD2. After removal of 4 bases from V and 6 bases from J, the junction contained 9 bases not matched to a gene. The germline CDR1 and CDR2 sequences are KGHDR and SFDVKD. The CDR3 consists of 17 residues. The CDR3 spells CATSDPLAGGPRDTQYF. The CDR3 DNA reads as TGTGCCACCAGTGACCCACTAGCGGGGGGGCCTAGGGATACGCAGTATTTT.

Many counts were recorded for this clonotype. This rearrangement joins TRBV5-6 to TRBJ1-1; D is ambiguous. The CDR3 extends over 16 amino acids. Trimming took 2 bases from V and 0 from J, leaving 14 bases between them. Germline V CDR1 and CDR2: SGHDT, YYEEEE. CDR3 region: CASSFSTDLLNTEAFF. The CDR3, as DNA: TGTGCCAGCAGCTTTAGTACAGACCTTTTGAACACTGAAGCTTTCTTT. The full variable domain, with the rest looked up from reference TRBV5-6 and TRBJ1-1, is DAGVTQSPTHLIKTRGQQVTLRCSPKSGHDTVSWYQQALGQGPQFIFQYYEEEERQRGNFPDRFSGHQFPNYSSELNVNALLLGDSALYLCASSFSTDLLNTEAFFGQGTRLTVV.

This clonotype has at least ten counts. This sequence joins TRBV12-3 or TRBV12-4 and TRBJ2-2; TRBD2 aligns across 8 bases. V lost 6 bases and J lost 3; bases outside the gene matches: 3. The CDR3 has 14 residues. CDR3 protein: CASRRREDTGELFF. CDR3 sequence (DNA): TGTGCCAGCAGGAGGCGGGAGGACACCGGGGAGCTGTTTTTT.

The chain employs TRBV20-1 and TRBJ1-2; D not certain. CDR1 DFQATT and CDR2 SNEGSKA come from the germline V gene (reference sequence). The CDR3 spans 14 residues. Between the trimmed V and J ends, which lost 0 bases and 2 bases, there was a span of 10 bases. The CDR3: CSARDHGGNYGYTF. The CDR3 bases are TGCAGTGCTAGAGATCACGGAGGGAACTATGGCTACACCTTC.

The sample holds many counts of this clonotype. The chain joins TRBV7-9 to TRBJ1-5; the D is unclear. V lost 1 base, J lost 8 bases, and 12 bases lay in between. This CDR3 is 14 amino acids long. CDR1 and CDR2 from the germline V gene are SEHNR and FQNEAQ (reference sequence). CDR3 DNA: TGTGCCAGCAGCTTAGGAAGAAACCTAGAGCCCCAGCATTTT. It encodes CASSLGRNLEPQHF. The variable domain in full, completed from reference TRBV7-9 and TRBJ1-5, reads DTGVSQNPRHKITKRGQNVTFRCDPISEHNRLYWYRQTLGQGPEFLTYFQNEAQLEKSRLLSDRFSAERPKGSFSTLEIQRTEQGDSAMYLCASSLGRNLEPQHFGDGTRLSIL.

This clonotype was recorded at least ten times. The rearrangement links TRBV2 to TRBJ2-2, with TRBD2 matching over 9 bases. The germline V gene encodes CDR1 SNHLY and CDR2 FYNNEI. This CDR3 comprises 18 residues. Losses at the gene ends were 4 bases for V and 1 base for J; bases not matched to a gene: 10. DNA for the CDR3: TGTGCCAGCAGTGGGGCCAATGGGACTAGCAGGAACACCGGGGAGCTGTTTTTT. Translated, it gives CASSGANGTSRNTGELFF. Variable domain in full (rest from reference TRBV2 and TRBJ2-2): EPEVTQTPSHQVTQMGQEVILRCVPISNHLYFYWYRQILGQKVEFLVSFYNNEISEKSEIFDDQFSVERPDGSNFTLKIRSTKLEDSAMYFCASSGANGTSRNTGELFFGEGSRLTVL.

This clonotype was observed many times. This chain links TRBV27 with TRBJ2-3; 7 bases align to TRBD1. Germline values: CDR1 MNHEY, CDR2 SMNVEV (reference sequence). After removal of 5 bases from V and 4 bases from J, the junction contained 12 bases not matched to a gene. The CDR3 is made up of 16 amino acids. This chain's CDR3 is CASSVYRDSGPDTQYF. CDR3 in DNA: TGTGCCAGCAGTGTATACCGGGACAGCGGCCCAGATACGCAGTATTTT.

This clonotype was seen many times. The V and J genes are TRBV6-5 and TRBJ2-1; 7 bases are shared with TRBD2. Germline lookup yields CDR1 MNHEY and CDR2 SVGAGI. Losses at the gene ends were 10 bases for V and 2 bases for J; bases not matched to a gene: 8. The CDR3 loop spans 14 amino acids. CDR3 in DNA: TGTGCCACCGAACTAGCGCCAACCTACAATGAGCAGTTCTTC. Its protein is CATELAPTYNEQFF.

This clonotype was detected ten times or more. This chain joins TRBV3-1 and TRBJ1-4; a weak D match, TRBD1 (5 bases). Germline V gene lookup returns CDR1 LGHDT and CDR2 YNNKEL (reference sequence). Trimming took 5 bases from V and 16 from J, leaving 14 bases between them. CDR3 length equals 11 residues. Here the CDR3 reads CASSSSGRKFF. The CDR3 nucleotides are TGTGCCAGCAGCTCGTCGGGACGTAAGTTTTTT.

The table lists this clonotype with a count of one. The rearrangement links TRBV4-2 to TRBJ2-1; D remains ambiguous. The CDR3 is 12 residues long. The V end lost 4 bases, the J end lost 6 bases, and 7 bases lay between the germline ends. Germline CDR1 LGHNA, CDR2 YNFKEQ. CDR3 nucleotides: TGTGCCAGCAGCCCCGGGTTCAATGAGCAGTTCTTC. Protein: CASSPGFNEQFF.

This clonotype was detected ten times or more. This chain connects TRBV5-8 to TRBJ2-2, with D possibly matching TRBD1 (6 bases). V lost 1 base to trimming and J lost 0 bases, with 16 bases between them. This CDR3 has 18 amino acids. CDR1 SGHTS and CDR2 YDEGEE come from the germline V gene. The CDR3 DNA reads TGTGCCAGCAGCTTGATCTGGGGGCTGGGGACGAACACCGGGGAGCTGTTTTTT. Its translation: CASSLIWGLGTNTGELFF.

This clonotype was detected ten times or more. The V and J genes are TRBV4-3 and TRBJ2-1; possibly TRBD2 for D (6 bases). Trimming cost V 0 bases and J 4 bases, with 13 bases left between them. CDR1 and CDR2 from the germline V gene are LGHNA and YSLEER. The length of the CDR3 is 16 residues. This CDR3 is CASSQDITGRYNEQFF. The CDR3 bases are TGCGCCAGCAGCCAAGACATAACCGGGAGATACAATGAGCAGTTCTTC.

This clonotype appeared many times. The V gene is TRBV7-3, the J gene TRBJ2-1, with 11 bases fitting TRBD2. Germline V gene lookup returns CDR1 SGHTA and CDR2 FQGTGA. This CDR3 has 15 residues. The V segment lost 5 bases and the J segment 9 bases; nucleotides outside the gene matches: 9. The CDR3 loop is CASSPQVAGGGEQFF. The CDR3 coding sequence is TGTGCCAGCAGCCCCCAAGTAGCGGGAGGGGGTGAGCAGTTCTTC.

This clonotype has a count of ten or more. This chain links TRBV5-5 with TRBJ1-5, with D possibly TRBD1 on 6 matching bases. Germline loops: CDR1 SGHKS, CDR2 YYEKEE (reference sequence). V dropped 4 bases and J dropped 1 base, with 12 bases sitting between them. The CDR3 sequence is 15 residues long. DNA for the CDR3: TGTGCCAGCAGCAAAGGGGGAGTAAGCAATCAGCCCCAGCATTTT. Its translation: CASSKGGVSNQPQHF.

This clonotype was seen ten or more times. This chain uses TRBV5-5 with TRBJ2-1; 10 bases fit TRBD1. Germline CDR1 reads SGHKS; CDR2 reads YYEKEE (reference sequence). The CDR3 runs to 15 residues. With V trimmed by 4 bases and J by 4 bases, 5 bases remained unmatched. The CDR3 reads CASSPGTGVYNEQFF. DNA of the CDR3: TGTGCCAGCAGCCCCGGGACAGGGGTGTACAATGAGCAGTTCTTC.

This clonotype was seen repeatedly, ten times or more. CDR3 DNA: TGTGCCAGCAGTACCTCGGCGGGAAGGGAGCCCCAGCATTTT. Protein product: CASSTSAGREPQHF. The chain combines TRBV28 with TRBJ1-5, with D uncertain. CDR1 is MDHEN and CDR2 is SYDVKM in the germline V gene. Trimming left V 5 bases short and J 8 bases short, with 16 bases between. CDR3 size: 14 residues. The entire variable domain, with the rest obtained from reference TRBV28 and TRBJ1-5, is as follows: DVKVTQSSRYLVKRTGEKVFLECVQDMDHENMFWYRQDPGLGLRLIYFSYDVKMKEKGDIPEGYSVSREKKERFSLILESASTNQTSMYLCASSTSAGREPQHFGDGTRLSIL.

In its sample, this clonotype was seen many times. This sequence joins TRBV28 and TRBJ1-1; D is possibly TRBD1 (6 bases). The CDR3 contains 13 residues. Trimming pared 5 bases from V and 7 bases from J, leaving 14 bases between. CDR1 and CDR2 (germline): MDHEN, SYDVKM. CDR3 amino acids: CASSPRTVSEAFF. The CDR3, as DNA: TGTGCCAGCAGTCCACGGACAGTTAGTGAAGCTTTCTTT.